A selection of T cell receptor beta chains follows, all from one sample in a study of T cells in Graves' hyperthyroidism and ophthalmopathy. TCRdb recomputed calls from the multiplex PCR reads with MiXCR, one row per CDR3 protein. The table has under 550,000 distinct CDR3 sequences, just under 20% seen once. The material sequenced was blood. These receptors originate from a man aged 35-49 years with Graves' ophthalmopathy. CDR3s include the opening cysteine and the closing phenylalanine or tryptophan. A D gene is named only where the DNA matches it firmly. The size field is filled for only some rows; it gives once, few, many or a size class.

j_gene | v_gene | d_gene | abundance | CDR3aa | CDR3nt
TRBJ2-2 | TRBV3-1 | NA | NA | CASSQRAVHTGELFF | TGTGCCAGCAGTCAGCGGGCGGTTCACACCGGGGAGCTGTTTTTT
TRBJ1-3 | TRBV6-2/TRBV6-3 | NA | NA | CASSTNPTGSSGNTIYF | TGTGCCAGCAGTACGAACCCGACAGGTTCTTCTGGAAACACCATATATTTT
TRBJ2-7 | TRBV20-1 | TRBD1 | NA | CSANRDSNEQYF | TGCAGTGCTAACCGGGACAGTAACGAGCAGTACTTC
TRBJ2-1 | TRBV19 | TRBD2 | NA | CASTNKLAGPSYNEQFF | TGTGCCAGCACGAACAAACTAGCGGGCCCCTCCTACAATGAGCAGTTCTTC
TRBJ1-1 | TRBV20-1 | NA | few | CSAPQEAAEAFF | TGCAGTGCTCCACAGGAGGCAGCTGAAGCTTTCTTT
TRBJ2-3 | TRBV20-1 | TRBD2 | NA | CSARDRAGGPKRTDTQYF | TGCAGTGCTAGAGATCGAGCGGGGGGGCCAAAACGCACAGATACGCAGTATTTT
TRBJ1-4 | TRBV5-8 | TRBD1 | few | CASSLGTTGNEKLFF | TGTGCCAGCAGCTTAGGGACGACAGGGAATGAAAAACTGTTTTTT
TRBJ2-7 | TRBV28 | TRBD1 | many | CASRSTGVDSYEQYF | TGTGCCAGCAGATCCACAGGGGTTGACTCCTACGAGCAGTACTTC
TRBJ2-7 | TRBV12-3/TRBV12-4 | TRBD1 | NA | CASSYGTVYEQYF | TGTGCCAGCAGTTACGGGACAGTCTACGAGCAGTACTTC
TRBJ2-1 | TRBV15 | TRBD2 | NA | CATSRDPLAGGRSYNEQFF | TGTGCCACCAGCAGAGATCCCCTAGCGGGGGGGCGGTCCTACAATGAGCAGTTCTTC
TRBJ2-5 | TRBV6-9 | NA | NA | CASSSGTPQYF | TGTGCCAGCAGTTCCGGGACGCCCCAGTACTTC
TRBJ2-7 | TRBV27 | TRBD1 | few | CASSPRGRYEQYF | TGTGCCAGCAGTCCTAGGGGGCGATACGAGCAGTACTTC
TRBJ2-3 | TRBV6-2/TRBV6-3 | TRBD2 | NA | CASSYPDGSPGGPDTQYF | TGTGCCAGCAGTTACCCCGATGGGAGCCCGGGGGGACCAGATACGCAGTATTTT
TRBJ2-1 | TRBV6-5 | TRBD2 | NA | CASSYSSGGAGEQFF | TGTGCCAGCAGTTACTCTAGCGGGGGGGCCGGCGAGCAGTTCTTC
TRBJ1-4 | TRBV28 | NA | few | CAITGNEKLFF | TGTGCCATAACGGGGAATGAAAAACTGTTTTTT
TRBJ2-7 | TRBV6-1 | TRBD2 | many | CASSEGGSSYEQYF | TGTGCCAGCAGTGAGGGGGGGAGCTCCTACGAGCAGTACTTC
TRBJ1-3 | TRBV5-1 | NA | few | CASSLAGFGNTIYF | TGCGCCAGCAGCTTGGCAGGTTTTGGAAACACCATATATTTT
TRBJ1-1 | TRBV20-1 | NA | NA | CSVGQGSTEAFF | TGCAGTGTAGGGCAGGGAAGCACTGAAGCTTTCTTT